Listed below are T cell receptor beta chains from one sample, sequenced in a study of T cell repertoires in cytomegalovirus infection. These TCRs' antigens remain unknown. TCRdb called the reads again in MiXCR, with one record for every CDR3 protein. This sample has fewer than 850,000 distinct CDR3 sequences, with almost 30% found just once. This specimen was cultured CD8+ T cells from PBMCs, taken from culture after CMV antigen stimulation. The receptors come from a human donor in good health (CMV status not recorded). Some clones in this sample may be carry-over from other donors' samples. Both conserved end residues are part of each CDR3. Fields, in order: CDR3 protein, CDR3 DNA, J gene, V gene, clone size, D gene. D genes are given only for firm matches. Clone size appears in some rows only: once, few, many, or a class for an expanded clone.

CDR3aa: CATSDPGQGTGELFF; CDR3nt: TGTGCCACCAGTGATCCCGGACAGGGGACCGGGGAGCTGTTTTTT; j_gene: TRBJ2-2; v_gene: TRBV24-1; abundance: .; d_gene: TRBD1
CDR3aa: CASRTNRGDYGYTF; CDR3nt: TGTGCCAGCAGGACGAACAGGGGCGACTATGGCTACACCTTC; j_gene: TRBJ1-2; v_gene: TRBV6-4; abundance: few; d_gene: TRBD1
CDR3aa: CASSHPGLAGAGFSSTDTQYF; CDR3nt: TGCGCCAGCAGCCACCCGGGACTAGCGGGCGCCGGCTTCTCTAGCACAGATACGCAGTATTTT; j_gene: TRBJ2-3; v_gene: TRBV4-1; abundance: .; d_gene: TRBD2
CDR3aa: CASTSGMGYEQYF; CDR3nt: TGTGCCAGTACCTCAGGGATGGGCTACGAGCAGTACTTC; j_gene: TRBJ2-7; v_gene: TRBV2; abundance: .; d_gene: .
CDR3aa: CASSAREQFF; CDR3nt: TGTGCCAGCAGTGCTAGAGAGCAGTTCTTC; j_gene: TRBJ2-1; v_gene: TRBV6-1; abundance: few; d_gene: .
CDR3aa: CASSPGQFSTDTQYF; CDR3nt: TGTGCCAGCAGCCCTGGACAGTTTAGCACAGATACGCAGTATTTT; j_gene: TRBJ2-3; v_gene: TRBV7-2; abundance: many; d_gene: .
CDR3aa: CASGLGAGGHTGELFF; CDR3nt: TGTGCTAGTGGTTTGGGGGCGGGGGGCCACACCGGGGAGCTGTTTTTT; j_gene: TRBJ2-2; v_gene: TRBV12-5; abundance: .; d_gene: TRBD2
CDR3aa: CASSLPLKGGPTDTQYF; CDR3nt: TGTGCCAGCAGCTTACCGCTAAAGGGGGGGCCGACAGATACGCAGTATTTT; j_gene: TRBJ2-3; v_gene: TRBV7-6; abundance: .; d_gene: .
CDR3aa: CASSLEGTSGHNEQFF; CDR3nt: TGTGCCAGCAGCTTAGAGGGGACTAGCGGCCACAATGAGCAGTTCTTC; j_gene: TRBJ2-1; v_gene: TRBV11-3; abundance: .; d_gene: TRBD2
CDR3aa: CASSYWGGPNQPQHF; CDR3nt: TGTGCCAGCAGCTACTGGGGCGGACCCAATCAGCCCCAGCATTTT; j_gene: TRBJ1-5; v_gene: TRBV7-6; abundance: .; d_gene: .